The rows below give T cell receptor beta chains drawn from one sample of a study of blood T cell repertoires in COVID-19. Some clones are missing from TCRdb's copy, which holds only in-frame ones; the method was immunoSEQ multiplex PCR. The table records roughly 250,000 clones, around nine tenths of them present only once. Material for sequencing was peripheral blood. All receptors derive from a woman aged 40 to 50 who had recovered from COVID-19. CDR3s include the opening cysteine and the closing phenylalanine or tryptophan. The D gene is left open where the match is weak. Size is stated for part of the rows, as once, few or many counts, or as a class when the clone is expanded.

TRBV7-9,NA,TRBJ2-7,NA,CASSPLVRGYEQYF,TGTGCCAGCAGCCCCCTGGTCAGGGGCTACGAGCAGTACTTC
TRBV6-5,NA,TRBJ1-1,NA,CASRRTGGSTEAFF,TGTGCCAGCAGGAGGACCGGGGGGAGCACTGAAGCTTTCTTT
TRBV18,TRBD1,TRBJ1-2,NA,CASSGDRALPGYTF,TGTGCCAGCTCAGGGGACAGGGCCCTCCCTGGCTACACCTTC
TRBV29-1,TRBD2,TRBJ2-1,once,CSVLAGASSYNEQFF,TGCAGCGTTTTAGCGGGGGCGAGCTCCTACAATGAGCAGTTCTTC
TRBV7-3,TRBD2,TRBJ2-7,NA,CASSPAGASSYEQYF,TGTGCCAGCAGCCCAGCGGGGGCCAGCTCCTACGAGCAGTACTTC
TRBV25-1,NA,TRBJ2-2,NA,CASSEFGTPGGELFF,TGTGCCAGCAGTGAATTTGGGACTCCCGGGGGGGAGCTGTTTTTT
TRBV2,NA,TRBJ1-5,NA,CASSAQGINNQPQHF,TGTGCCAGCAGTGCACAGGGAATTAACAATCAGCCCCAGCATTTT
TRBV2,NA,TRBJ1-1,NA,CASSVNRGREMGEAFF,TGTGCCAGCAGCGTTAATAGGGGCAGGGAAATGGGGGAAGCTTTCTTT
TRBV11-1,TRBD1,TRBJ2-1,NA,CASSLTGVVNEQFF,TGTGCCAGCAGCTTAACAGGGGTGGTGAATGAGCAGTTCTTC
TRBV5-1,TRBD2,TRBJ2-2,NA,CASSLAFTSGVTGELFF,TGCGCCAGCAGCTTGGCCTTTACTAGCGGGGTCACCGGGGAGCTGTTTTTT
TRBV5-4,TRBD2,TRBJ2-1,NA,CASSPTPLAGSYRSYNEQFF,TGTGCCAGCAGCCCCACCCCGCTAGCGGGAAGTTATAGATCCTACAATGAGCAGTTCTTC
TRBV27,TRBD2,TRBJ2-5,few,CASSPSWLAGRETQYF,TGTGCCAGCAGTCCCTCCTGGCTAGCGGGGAGGGAGACCCAGTACTTC
TRBV19,NA,TRBJ2-1,NA,CASSIRIAASLNEQFF,TGTGCCAGTAGTATTAGAATAGCGGCCAGCCTCAATGAGCAGTTCTTC
TRBV6-2/TRBV6-3,TRBD2,TRBJ2-5,NA,CASSYTGLASPETQYF,TGTGCCAGCAGTTATACCGGACTAGCATCTCCAGAGACCCAGTACTTC
TRBV11-3,TRBD1,TRBJ1-2,NA,CASSLSGGGGYTF,TGTGCCAGCAGCTTATCAGGGGGCGGTGGCTACACCTTC
TRBV19,TRBD1,TRBJ1-5,NA,CVKGGDRGSNQPQHF,TGTGTAAAAGGAGGGGACAGGGGAAGCAATCAGCCCCAGCATTTT
TRBV3-1/TRBV3-2,TRBD1,TRBJ1-4,NA,CASSQMTGGKRKLFF,TGTGCCAGCAGCCAAATGACAGGGGGGAAGCGAAAACTGTTTTTT
TRBV13,NA,TRBJ1-4,NA,CASSLGRGLDEKLFF,TGTGCCAGCAGCTTAGGCCGGGGATTAGATGAAAAACTGTTTTTT
TRBV6-5,NA,TRBJ2-3,NA,CASILAESTDTQYF,TGTGCCAGCATTCTGGCGGAGAGCACAGATACGCAGTATTTT
TRBV19,TRBD2,TRBJ2-1,once,CATSGRLAGTYNEQFF,TGTGCCACCTCCGGGCGGCTAGCGGGTACCTACAATGAGCAGTTCTTC
TRBV10-1,NA,TRBJ1-5,few,CASRKNRDSIPNQPQHF,TGCGCCAGCAGAAAGAACCGGGACTCAATTCCCAATCAGCCCCAGCATTTT
TRBV2,TRBD2,TRBJ2-3,NA,CASSTLGTRVADTQYF,TGTGCCAGCAGTACTCTCGGGACTAGAGTGGCAGATACGCAGTATTTT
TRBV11-3,TRBD2,TRBJ2-2,few,CASSFSGRGTGELFF,TGTGCCAGCAGCTTTTCAGGGAGGGGCACCGGGGAGCTGTTTTTT
TRBV30,NA,TRBJ1-1,NA,CAWSVIGGLPEAFF,TGTGCCTGGAGTGTAATCGGGGGGCTCCCTGAAGCTTTCTTT
TRBV5-1,NA,TRBJ2-5,NA,CASSEPRRNQETQYF,TGCGCCAGCAGCGAGCCCAGGCGAAACCAAGAGACCCAGTACTTC
TRBV6-4,TRBD2,TRBJ2-2,NA,CASSPLAGDPGELFF,TGTGCCAGCAGCCCCCTAGCGGGAGATCCCGGGGAGCTGTTTTTT
TRBV4-2,NA,TRBJ2-1,NA,CASSPTYGTPRYNEQFF,TGTGCCAGCAGCCCCACCTACGGGACACCGAGGTACAATGAGCAGTTCTTC
TRBV6-2/TRBV6-3,NA,TRBJ2-3,few,CASSWGDRNTDTQYF,TGTGCCAGCAGTTGGGGAGACAGGAACACAGATACGCAGTATTTT
TRBV16,NA,TRBJ2-1,NA,CASSQSTRQYNEQFF,TGTGCCAGCAGCCAATCGACGCGACAGTACAATGAGCAGTTCTTC
TRBV5-4,NA,TRBJ2-2,NA,CASSSGSGELFF,TGTGCCAGCAGCTCCGGTTCCGGGGAGCTGTTTTTT
TRBV3-1/TRBV3-2,NA,TRBJ2-6,NA,CASSQQVFDAGANVLTF,TGTGCCAGCAGCCAACAGGTTTTCGACGCTGGGGCCAACGTCCTGACTTTC
TRBV25-1,NA,TRBJ1-2,many,CASSEDRGFPNYGYTF,TGTGCCAGCAGTGAAGATCGAGGGTTCCCAAACTATGGCTACACCTTC
TRBV4-1,TRBD1,TRBJ2-7,NA,CASSQAFWDRAYEQYF,TGCGCCAGCAGCCAAGCGTTTTGGGACAGAGCCTACGAGCAGTACTTC
TRBV5-1,NA,TRBJ2-1,once,CASSLDGANEQFF,TGCGCCAGCAGCTTGGACGGTGCGAATGAGCAGTTCTTC
TRBV6-2/TRBV6-3,TRBD2,TRBJ2-1,NA,CASSFGTSGNNEQFF,TGTGCCAGCAGTTTCGGGACTAGCGGAAACAATGAGCAGTTCTTC
TRBV15,TRBD2,TRBJ2-7,NA,CATSSGNGGDPYEQYF,TGTGCCACCAGCAGCGGAAACGGGGGGGACCCCTACGAGCAGTACTTC
TRBV5-6,TRBD2,TRBJ2-1,NA,CASSFGFMGTGGPFF,TGTGCCAGCAGCTTCGGGTTTATGGGAACGGGAGGGCCGTTCTTC
TRBV7-2,TRBD2,TRBJ2-3,once,CASSLGTSGGTDTQYF,TGTGCCAGCAGCTTAGGGACTAGCGGGGGCACAGATACGCAGTATTTT
TRBV5-1,TRBD2,TRBJ2-3,NA,CASSFLGLASTDTQYF,TGCGCCAGCAGCTTTCTAGGACTAGCCTCCACAGATACGCAGTATTTT
TRBV19,TRBD1,TRBJ2-3,NA,CASSPRTGVADTQYF,TGTGCCAGTAGTCCGCGGACAGGGGTGGCAGATACGCAGTATTTT
TRBV9,TRBD1,TRBJ2-5,NA,CASSVGVGTGGQETQYF,TGTGCCAGCAGCGTAGGGGTAGGGACAGGGGGCCAAGAGACCCAGTACTTC
TRBV3-1/TRBV3-2,NA,TRBJ1-2,NA,CASSQDLLGVYGYTF,TGTGCCAGCAGCCAAGACTTATTAGGGGTCTATGGCTACACCTTC
TRBV4-3,NA,TRBJ1-4,NA,CASSQAHFNEKLFF,TGCGCCAGCAGCCAAGCCCACTTTAATGAAAAACTGTTTTTT
TRBV7-9,TRBD2,TRBJ2-2,NA,CASSVAGAGGGELFF,TGTGCCAGCAGCGTAGCGGGGGCCGGCGGCGGGGAGCTGTTTTTT
TRBV7-2,TRBD2,TRBJ2-1,once,CASSTLAGVYNEQFF,TGTGCCAGCAGCACACTAGCGGGAGTCTACAATGAGCAGTTCTTC
TRBV28,NA,TRBJ1-5,NA,CASSPDFNQPQHF,TGTGCCAGCAGTCCCGACTTTAATCAGCCCCAGCATTTT
TRBV4-1,NA,TRBJ2-7,NA,CASSQGGGAGFYEQYF,TGCGCCAGCAGCCAAGGGGGAGGAGCGGGCTTTTACGAGCAGTACTTC
TRBV23-1,TRBD1,TRBJ1-1,NA,CASSHSRRGRNTEAFF,TGCGCCAGCAGTCATTCCCGCAGGGGGCGAAACACTGAAGCTTTCTTT
TRBV5-6,NA,TRBJ2-3,once,CASSLRGSQDTQYF,TGTGCCAGCAGCTTAAGGGGGTCACAAGATACGCAGTATTTT
TRBV6-2/TRBV6-3,TRBD1,TRBJ2-6,NA,CASSLVAGTGAGANVLTF,TGTGCCAGCAGCCTTGTCGCCGGGACAGGGGCTGGGGCCAACGTCCTGACTTTC
TRBV24-1,TRBD1,TRBJ2-5,NA,CATSEPRDRQETQYF,TGTGCCACCAGTGAGCCCCGGGACAGACAAGAGACCCAGTACTTC
TRBV7-2,NA,TRBJ2-5,NA,CASSPKAGTLGETQYF,TGTGCCAGCAGCCCGAAAGCCGGGACTTTGGGAGAGACCCAGTACTTC